This TCR beta chain stems from a study of identical twins. Study-wide results and limits: Possibly, invariant MAIT and iNKT cells partly confounded zero-insertion analyses. Conclusions came from cross-sectional statistical analysis, not from following the same donors.

The CDR3 loop spans 16 amino acids. CDR1 and CDR2 from the germline V gene are SGDLS and YYNGEE. Germline trimming cut 3 bases from V and 1 base from J; bases unmatched to any gene: 3. One entry per CDR3 protein, called by TCRdb with MiXCR from the 5' RACE reads. The table shows roughly 750,000 distinct CDR3 sequences, with 21% occurring only once. This clonotype was seen once. Its matching antigen is unknown. The same specimen was also included in a second study, on T cells expressing NK-cell markers. As reported in that work: HCMV specificity was not established for the expanded NKG2C+ T cell clones.

This clonotype was sampled from a woman aged 18-29 years in good health. Sequencing used PBMCs. The chain carries TRBV9 and TRBJ2-6; 8 bases agree with TRBD1. The CDR3 loop is CASSARTGSGANVLTF. The CDR3 DNA is TGTGCCAGCAGCGCCCGGACAGGGTCTGGGGCCAACGTCCTGACTTTC.